This entry describes one T cell receptor (beta chain). The antigen is unknown. This sample was taken from a study of beta chain features in type 1 diabetes. Study-wide points: Shortening of TCRB CDR3s, moderate but significant, appeared in all four CD4+ subsets of Type 1 diabetes patients. The analysis here could not establish whether HLA type shapes TCRB rearrangement. PCR may have favored shorter templates equally in patients and controls.

The authors reverse transcribed all of the isolated RNA, so sequencing captured expressed TCRB transcripts. TCRdb's table, derived via immunoSEQ multiplex PCR, lists solely in-frame clones and lacks some. The sample carries 350,000 or so clones, roughly a fifth recorded once. CDR3 length equals 13 residues. The ends lost 7 bases at V and 5 bases at J; junction bases unmatched: 8. The V gene's germline CDR1 is LNHDA and CDR2 SQIVND (reference sequence). CD4+ naive, central memory, regulatory and stem cell-like memory subsets were isolated by sorting on CD45RO/CCR7/CD25/CD127/CD95/CD27. The source of this sequence is a woman between 18 and 29 years old in good health. The V call is TRBV19, the J call TRBJ2-7, with 7 positions matching TRBD1. Sequencing was done on a sample of naive CD4+ T cells from blood. Here the CDR3 DNA reads TGTGCCAGTAATAAGAACAGGGGCCACGAGCAGTACTTC. It codes for CASNKNRGHEQYF.